The T cell receptor beta chain described here comes from a study of blood T cell repertoires in COVID-19. About the study: From T cells, B-cell-depleted T cells, or PBMCs came the material, which was cDNA or gDNA.

V was pared by 4 bases and J by 11 bases, with 18 bases between. The CDR3 runs 13 residues. Germline loops: CDR1 SGDLS, CDR2 YYNGEE. This clone was seen a handful of times. Clones were read by immunoSEQ multiplex PCR, and TCRdb kept only the in-frame ones, dropping some. There are 210,000 or so clones in the sample; 75% to 90% occur only once, and 5.1% lies in the top ten. V gene TRBV9 combines with J gene TRBJ1-1, with TRBD1 as a possible D gene (5 bases). What was sequenced was peripheral blood. The source of this sequence is a human donor in a cohort sampled during active COVID-19. For the CDR3, the DNA is TGTGCCAGCAGCCCAGGGACCGCTGGGAGGGCTTTCTTT. It translates to CASSPGTAGRAFF.